This TCR beta chain stems from a study of blood T cell repertoires in COVID-19. Study-level information: Samples came from the United States, Italy and Spain, spanning acute and convalescent COVID-19. T cells, B-cell-depleted T cells, or PBMCs provided the cDNA or gDNA that served as material.

The length of the CDR3 is 14 residues. Germline CDR1 reads LGHDT; CDR2 reads YNNKEL (reference sequence). V dropped 5 bases and J dropped 0 bases, with 11 bases sitting between them. Original handling: Amplifying reference gene primers gave estimates of nucleated cell counts. Repertoires were generated with immunoSEQ multiplex PCR, while TCRdb's copy carries only in-frame clones and drops some. V and J calls and clone size are given by that table; D and trimming were obtained from the DNA. Here the sample spans under 250,000 clones, 80% being singletons. The source material was peripheral blood. J is TRBJ2-7 and V is TRBV3-1 (or the pseudogene TRBV3-2); tentative D call: TRBD1 (6 bases). The source of this sequence is a human donor in a cohort sampled during active COVID-19. Written as DNA, the CDR3 is TGTGCCAGCAGCGGACAGCGGAGCTCCTACGAGCAGTACTTC. Protein product: CASSGQRSSYEQYF.